This is a list of T cell receptor beta chains from one sample in a study of PD-1 blockade in classical Hodgkin lymphoma. Here immunoSEQ multiplex PCR was the method, and the copy in TCRdb shows in-frame clones only, minus some. The repertoire consists of 15,000 to 20,000 clones, with 84% occurring once and the leading ten covering roughly 8.1%. Material for sequencing was peripheral blood mononuclear cells (PBMCs). These receptors were collected from a human donor with classical Hodgkin lymphoma. The CDR3 runs from the conserved cysteine through the conserved F or W. D genes are given only for firm matches. Size tells how often a clone was seen (once, few, many) or the class of an expanded clone, and some rows leave it out.

TRBJ2-7	TRBV25-1	.	once	TGTGCCAGCAGTGAATGGGGCCTCTACGAGCAGTACTTC	CASSEWGLYEQYF
TRBJ2-5	TRBV7-6	TRBD1	.	TGTGCCAGCAGCGAAGGACAGGGCTATGGAAAAGAGACCCAGTACTTC	CASSEGQGYGKETQYF
TRBJ1-1	TRBV7-9	TRBD1	.	TGTGCCAGCAGCTCGCTCCCCGGGACAGGGTTGAACACTGAAGCTTTCTTT	CASSSLPGTGLNTEAFF
TRBJ1-1	TRBV5-1	.	.	TGCGCCAGCAGCGTCGACAGGTTAAAAGCTTTCTTT	CASSVDRLKAFF
TRBJ1-1	TRBV6-4	.	.	TGTGCCAGCAGACGGACCATGAACACTGAAGCTTTCTTT	CASRRTMNTEAFF
TRBJ2-3	TRBV10-3	.	.	TGTGCCATCAGTTCGGGGCTCACAGATACGCAGTATTTT	CAISSGLTDTQYF
TRBJ2-3	TRBV7-2	.	.	TGTGCCAGCAGCTTAACCCTTTTACAGGGGAGGGGGGATACGCAGTATTTT	CASSLTLLQGRGDTQYF
TRBJ2-1	TRBV2	.	.	TGTGCCAGCAGTGCGGGGCAACTAGACGACAATGAGCAGTTCTTC	CASSAGQLDDNEQFF
TRBJ2-5	TRBV18	.	.	TGTGCCAGCTCACCGGGGTTCCAAGAGACCCAGTACTTC	CASSPGFQETQYF
TRBJ2-7	TRBV6-5	TRBD2	.	TGTGCCAGCAGTCAACTAGCTAGCGGCTCCTACGAGCAGTACTTC	CASSQLASGSYEQYF
TRBJ2-5	TRBV4-2	.	.	TGTGCCAGCAGCCAAGATCCCAAATGGGAGACCCAGTACTTC	CASSQDPKWETQYF
TRBJ2-5	TRBV7-9	TRBD2	once	TGTGCCAGCAGAGGACTAGCGGAGCCTCAAGAGACCCAGTACTTC	CASRGLAEPQETQYF
TRBJ2-5	TRBV6-5	TRBD1	.	TGTGCCAGCAGTTACTCGTTCCAGGGGGCAGAGACCCAGTACTTC	CASSYSFQGAETQYF
TRBJ2-7	TRBV25-1	.	.	TGTGCCAGCAGTGAATCCGGGGGACGCGAGCAGTACTTC	CASSESGGREQYF
TRBJ2-3	TRBV5-1	.	.	TGCGCCAGCAGCCTAGACCGAAGTCGCACAGATACGCAGTATTTT	CASSLDRSRTDTQYF
TRBJ2-7	TRBV28	.	.	TGTGCCAGCAGTCCTCCAACGAGGGGCTACGAGCAGTACTTC	CASSPPTRGYEQYF
TRBJ2-3	TRBV27	TRBD2	few	TGTGCCAGCAAACGCGTATCCGGGACTAGATATCCGGATACGCAGTATTTT	CASKRVSGTRYPDTQYF
TRBJ2-2	TRBV5-6	TRBD2	once	TGTGCCAGCAGCTTTCTACTACCGGGACTAGCGGGAGCCGGGGAGCTGTTTTTT	CASSFLLPGLAGAGELFF
TRBJ2-7	TRBV5-6	.	.	TGTGCCAGCAGCTTTAACTCAGGGTCCGAGCAGTACTTC	CASSFNSGSEQYF
TRBJ2-7	TRBV28	.	.	TGTGCCAGCAGTTCGGGGGTTTTATCCTACGAGCAGTACTTC	CASSSGVLSYEQYF
TRBJ2-5	TRBV19	.	once	TGTGCCAGTACCCAGCAGGGAGGCCGGCTAGAGACCCAGTACTTC	CASTQQGGRLETQYF
TRBJ2-3	TRBV5-5	TRBD2	.	TGTGCCAGCAGCGTACCGGGACTAGCGCCTGCAGATACGCAGTATTTT	CASSVPGLAPADTQYF
TRBJ1-2	TRBV2	TRBD1	.	TGTGCCAGCAGTGAGATAACAGGGGGCGTCTATGGCTACACCTTC	CASSEITGGVYGYTF
TRBJ1-1	TRBV7-9	.	.	TGTGCCAGCAGCCCCTCCCTGAACACTGAAGCTTTCTTT	CASSPSLNTEAFF
TRBJ2-3	TRBV28	TRBD1	.	TGTGCCAGCAGTTCTCGACAGGGTTCATTTCCCACAGATACGCAGTATTTT	CASSSRQGSFPTDTQYF
TRBJ1-4	TRBV6-1	.	.	TGTGCCAGCAGGGAGGGTGGTTCGGGTGAAAAACTGTTTTTT	CASREGGSGEKLFF
TRBJ2-4	TRBV7-2	TRBD1	.	TGTGCCAGCAGCTTACGGACAGGGATGGGAGCCAAAAACATTCAGTACTTC	CASSLRTGMGAKNIQYF
TRBJ2-7	TRBV29-1	TRBD1	.	TGCAGCGTGAGACAGGGGACGAGCTCCTACGAGCAGTACTTC	CSVRQGTSSYEQYF
TRBJ1-1	TRBV6-1	.	.	TGTGCCAGCAGTGTGACCCACGAAGCTTTCTTT	CASSVTHEAFF
TRBJ1-1	TRBV30	TRBD1	.	TGTGCCTGGAGCCAGAGGGGACAGGGTGTAGTTGGGGTCACTGAAGCTTTCTTT	CAWSQRGQGVVGVTEAFF
TRBJ2-3	TRBV21-1	.	.	TGTGCCAGCAGCAAATCCGATACGCAGTATTTT	CASSKSDTQYF
TRBJ1-2	TRBV15	.	once	TGTGCCACCAGCAGAGCTCAGGGTAACTATGGCTACACCTTC	CATSRAQGNYGYTF
TRBJ2-5	TRBV11-1	.	.	TGTGCCAGCACGGACCCTGGTGGATGGGAGACCCAGTACTTC	CASTDPGGWETQYF
TRBJ2-1	TRBV6-1	.	.	TGTGCCAGCACCCTCAGGCCCGAGGGGTACAATGAGCAGTTCTTC	CASTLRPEGYNEQFF
TRBJ2-3	TRBV4-1	.	.	TGCGCCAGCAGCCAAGATCAGGCCAGCACAGATACGCAGTATTTT	CASSQDQASTDTQYF
TRBJ1-6	TRBV2	.	.	TGTGCCAGCAGTGATGCGGGGTCGAGCTCCTATAATTCACCCCTCCACTTT	CASSDAGSSSYNSPLHF